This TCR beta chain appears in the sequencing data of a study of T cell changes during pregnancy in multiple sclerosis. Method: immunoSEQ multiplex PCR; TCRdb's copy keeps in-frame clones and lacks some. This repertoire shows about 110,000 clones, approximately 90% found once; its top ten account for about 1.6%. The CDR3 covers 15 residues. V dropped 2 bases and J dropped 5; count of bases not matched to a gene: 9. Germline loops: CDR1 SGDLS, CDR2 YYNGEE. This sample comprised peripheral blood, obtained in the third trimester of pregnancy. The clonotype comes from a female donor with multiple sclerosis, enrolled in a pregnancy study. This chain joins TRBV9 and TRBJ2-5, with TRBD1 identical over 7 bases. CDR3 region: CASSVEQGLFETQYF. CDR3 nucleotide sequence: TGTGCCAGCAGCGTGGAACAGGGGCTTTTCGAGACCCAGTACTTC.